This T cell receptor beta chain was recorded in a study of blood T cell repertoires in COVID-19. Profiling relied on immunoSEQ multiplex PCR, and the TCRdb table lists in-frame clones only, not all of them. Among some 76,000 clones listed, approximately 80% were seen once. CDR3 length equals 16 residues. Germline V CDR1 and CDR2: SGHRS, YFSETQ. V lost 1 base to trimming and J lost 4 bases; unmatched junction nucleotides: 9. This clonotype was obtained from an older woman with acute or convalescent COVID-19. Input material: peripheral blood. The chain carries TRBV5-1 and TRBJ1-1, with TRBD1 matching over 8 bases. The CDR3, as DNA: TGCGCCAGCAGCTTGTACCAGACAGGGGACGGCACTGAAGCTTTCTTT. The encoded protein is CASSLYQTGDGTEAFF.